The entry below describes one T cell receptor (beta chain). This clonotype was counted many times. Its antigen is currently not known. No base quality information exists; no much larger clone differs at one position. All patients had node-negative disease on CT and PET/CT, and none had a history of other malignancies or prior chemotherapy or radiotherapy. Around 6 milliliters of peripheral venous blood were drawn into EDTA tubes at each of two time points. Ficoll-Paque Plus density-gradient centrifugation was used to isolate PBMCs. Immediately after collection, samples were stored at -80 degrees C until analysis. Two rounds of multiplex PCR were performed to amplify the TCR beta CDR3 region from genomic DNA. The first PCR round used primers specific to each TRBV and TRBJ gene, and the primer sequences were filed in Chinese patent CN105087789A. Universal primers were used in the second round of PCR. The Roche High Pure PCR Template Preparation Kit was used to extract genomic DNA from frozen PBMCs. Paired-end sequencing with 151 bp reads was performed on the libraries using an Illumina HiSeq 3000. The study's own analysis went as follows. CutAdapt was used to remove raw reads lacking the multiplex PCR primer sequences. High-quality paired reads were merged into contigs with PEAR. TRB V, D and J gene segments were assigned to each contig with MiXCR by alignment to reference sequences. CDR3 sequences were clustered by base quality and sequence similarity to remove sequencing errors. Diversity was measured as Shannon entropy normalized by the natural log of productive TCR sequence number. Clonality was defined as one minus Shannon entropy divided by the natural log of the number of unique clonotypes. Progression-free survival cut-offs for repertoire metrics were chosen using the Youden index of ROC curves, with analyses run in R 3.5.3. The public sequencing data were trimmed at Q25 with fastp and processed into clonotypes with MiXCR by TCRdb, which kept only in-frame beta chains. Every entry covers one CDR3 protein and lists the most common genes and DNA from its rows. In this record, the V and J calls reflect TCRdb's handling and not the investigators' own analysis. This sample has 20,000 or so distinct CDR3 sequences in its table, and roughly 28% of those were observed once. Around a fifth of the sample rests with the top ten.

The data were obtained in a study of prognosis after radiotherapy for stage I lung cancer (dated by TCRdb to 2020 to 2022). For the wider study: Around 19 stage I NSCLC patients were enrolled in Nanjing, China, between 2018 and January 2019. No patient received concurrent therapy alongside SBRT. The cohort comprised 13 men and six or seven women with a median age of 74.5 years, ranging from 53 to 84 years. All patients were regarded as medically inoperable, because of comorbidities in about a dozen patients and refusal of surgery in roughly 7 patients. Patients with newly diagnosed primary stage I lung tumors numbered more than twelve, with five others having oligometastatic NSCLC after surgical resection of the primary tumor. The study took one blood sample before SBRT and one after SBRT from each of about 19 patients and sequenced all 40 or so samples. Peripheral blood TCR beta repertoires were profiled in stage I NSCLC patients before and after stereotactic body radiotherapy, and the repertoires were related to distant failure. After SBRT, distant metastases developed in about 20% of the 19 patients at a median of approximately seven months, while the remaining 15 patients had no significant progression. Some twelve patients had adenocarcinoma and several had squamous cell carcinoma as the tumor histology. Using image-guided IMRT or VMAT, SBRT was delivered in 3 to 5 fractions at a biologically effective dose of at least 100 Gy. The paper as a whole reports these results and caveats: The small cohort and short follow-up limited the study, so independent validation of the findings is needed. Whether the expanded TCR clones were tumor-specific was not determined. No adjustment for multiple comparisons was applied to any of the reported P values. TRBV and TRBJ usage frequencies reportedly varied with metastasis status, involving two V genes at baseline and several V and two J genes after SBRT. Post-SBRT Shannon entropy and its change from baseline were lower in patients who developed distant metastases; baseline Shannon entropy was not associated with metastases. After SBRT, the count of unique TCR clones dropped from a median of about 10,000 beforehand to about 6,800 afterward (Wilcoxon paired P=0.011).

The trim is 3 bases for V and 0 bases for J, with a gap of 11 bases between the germline ends. From the germline V gene, CDR1 is MNHGY and CDR2 is SVAAGI. Inclusive of the bounding cysteine and phenylalanine, the CDR3 is 16 residues long. Only the CDR3 region is kept as DNA, spanning 48 bases read in frame from base 1. This specimen was PBMCs, taken before or after stereotactic body radiation therapy (not recorded which). The source of this sequence is a donor aged 50 or older with non-small cell lung cancer. Rearrangement joined TRBV6-9 to TRBJ2-2, with a tentative D gene TRBD2 over 6 matching bases. The CDR3 region: CASSYHSGTNTGELFF. At the DNA level, the sequence is TGTGCCAGCAGTTACCATAGCGGCACGAACACCGGGGAGCTGTTTTTT.